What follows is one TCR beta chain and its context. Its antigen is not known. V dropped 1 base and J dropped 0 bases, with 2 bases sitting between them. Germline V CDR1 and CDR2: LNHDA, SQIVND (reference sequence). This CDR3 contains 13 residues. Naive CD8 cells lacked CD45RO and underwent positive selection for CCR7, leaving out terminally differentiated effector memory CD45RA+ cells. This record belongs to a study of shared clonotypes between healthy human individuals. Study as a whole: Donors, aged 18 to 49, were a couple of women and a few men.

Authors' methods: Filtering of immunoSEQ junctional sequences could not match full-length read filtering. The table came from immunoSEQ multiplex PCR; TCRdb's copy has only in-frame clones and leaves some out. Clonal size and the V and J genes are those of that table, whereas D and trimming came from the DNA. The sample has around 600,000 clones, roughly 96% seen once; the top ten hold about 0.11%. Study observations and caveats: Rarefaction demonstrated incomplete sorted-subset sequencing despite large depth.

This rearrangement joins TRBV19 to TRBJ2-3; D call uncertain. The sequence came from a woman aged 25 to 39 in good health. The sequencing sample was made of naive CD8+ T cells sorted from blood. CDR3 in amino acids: CASSIASTDTQYF. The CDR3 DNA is TGTGCCAGTAGTATAGCTAGCACAGATACGCAGTATTTT.